One TCR beta chain is described in this entry. Its antigen remains unknown. The sample comes from a study of regulatory T cells. Broader study findings: Hydrophobic residues at CDR3 positions 6 and 7 were enriched in conventional CD4+ T cells of CD3G-deficient patients.

The V end was cut by 5 bases, the J end by 0 bases, with 17 bases between. Germline V CDR1 and CDR2: SGHVS, FQNEAQ. The CDR3 runs to 18 residues. The PCR used 52 TRBV and 13 TRBJ primers. Here immunoSEQ multiplex PCR was the method, and the copy in TCRdb shows in-frame clones only, minus some. Seen here are tens of thousands of clones, roughly 90% observed once, and the top ten hold 1.3%. This TCR derives from a child under 18 with CD3G deficiency. This chain uses TRBV7-8 with TRBJ2-6; D is undetermined. Sequenced sample: conventional CD4+ T cells sorted from blood. The CDR3 reads CASSPRLNILSGANVLTF. CDR3 in DNA: TGTGCCAGCAGCCCCAGACTGAATATCCTCTCTGGGGCCAACGTCCTGACTTTC.